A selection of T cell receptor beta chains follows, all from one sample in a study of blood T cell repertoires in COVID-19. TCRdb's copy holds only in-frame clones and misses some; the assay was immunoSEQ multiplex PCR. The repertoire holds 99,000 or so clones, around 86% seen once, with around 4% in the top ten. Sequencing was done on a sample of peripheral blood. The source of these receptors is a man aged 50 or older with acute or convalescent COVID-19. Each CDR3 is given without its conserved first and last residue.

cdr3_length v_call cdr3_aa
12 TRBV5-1 AIVQGAHNTEAF
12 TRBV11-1 ASSSSESGNTIY
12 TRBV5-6 ASSLGGFNYGYT
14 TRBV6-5 ASSLKLSSYNSPLH
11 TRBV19 ASSIGLPYEQY
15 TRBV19 ASSIDRGLSGANVLT
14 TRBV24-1 ATSGLAGGSYNEQF
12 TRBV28 ASRLMSGIYEQY
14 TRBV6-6 ASSYSILAEYNEQF
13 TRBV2 ASSELGQVNQPQH
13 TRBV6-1 ASSESWGLGYGYT
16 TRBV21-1 ASSKVIKDRLRDTEAF
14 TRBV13 ASSSRDLELGNTIY
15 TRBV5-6 ASSSIGTSGGTDTQY
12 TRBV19 ASSITSAGYEQY
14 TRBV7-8 ASSPGQVIMNTEAF
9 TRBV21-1 ASSKRSEQF
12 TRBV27 ASSFGADQGPQH
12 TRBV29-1 SVGRGQANYGYT
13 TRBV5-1 ASSLGDRISYEQY
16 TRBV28 ASSLTSRTGGSNQPQH
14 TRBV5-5 ASSLSGRNSYNEQF
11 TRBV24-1 ATSGSPSYEQY
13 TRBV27 ASSLVAVSYNEQF
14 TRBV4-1 ASSQDIWQKNQPQH
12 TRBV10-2 ASRPRQDPYEQY
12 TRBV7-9 ASSLGGSPGEQY
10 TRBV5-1 ASSVDTQVYY
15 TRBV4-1 ASSFHWTGEENTEAF
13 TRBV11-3 ASSSRLGSSYEQY
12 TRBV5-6 ASSTTGGNSPLH
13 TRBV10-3 AISESGEGRHEQY
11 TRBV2 ASSVRGSLGYT
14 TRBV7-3 ASSLTGPQATDTQY
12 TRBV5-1 ASSAQGLLTEAF
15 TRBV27 ASSFRGTGVRTDTQY
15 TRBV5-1 ASSWARGDPGIYEQY
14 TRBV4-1 ASSQDQRGYYSPLH
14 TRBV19 ASSIRGRDGSTEAF
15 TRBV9 ASSVSRLAGSYNEQF
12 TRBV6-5 ASSYGGAGETQY
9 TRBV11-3 ASSLSNEQF
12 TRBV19 ASNTDREGQPQH
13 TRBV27 ASSPRTLRNSPLH
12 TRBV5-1 ASHFSGVTDTQY
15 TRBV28 ASSHRQAPYSNQPQH